A single sample gave rise to the 29 T cell receptor beta chains below, sequenced in a study of blood T cell repertoires in COVID-19. Some clones are missing from TCRdb's copy, which holds only in-frame ones; the method was immunoSEQ multiplex PCR. This sample has approximately 260,000 clones; just under 90% occur once, and the top ten carry more than 1.5%. Sequenced sample: PBMCs or T cells enriched from blood (not recorded which). The receptors were gathered from a woman aged 60 to 75 who had recovered from COVID-19.

The table lists this clone with a count of one. V usage is TRBV7-9 and J usage is TRBJ2-5, with D possibly matching TRBD1 (6 bases). CDR3 length equals 15 residues. Germline assignment: CDR1 SEHNR and CDR2 FQNEAQ (reference sequence). Trimming took off 5 bases at V and 2 bases at J, with 15 bases between the two ends. The CDR3 region has the DNA TGTGCCAGCAGCGCGCAGGGGTTAAGACAAGAGACCCAGTACTTC. This encodes CASSAQGLRQETQYF. The variable domain in full, with the rest retrieved from reference TRBV7-9 and TRBJ2-5, is DTGVSQNPRHKITKRGQNVTFRCDPISEHNRLYWYRQTLGQGPEFLTYFQNEAQLEKSRLLSDRFSAERPKGSFSTLEIQRTEQGDSAMYLCASSAQGLRQETQYFGPGTRLLVL.

This sequence joins TRBV6-5 and TRBJ2-2, with 9 bases identical to TRBD1. V dropped 4 bases and J dropped 6; count of bases not matched to a gene: 6. The CDR3 contains 15 residues. Looked up from germline, CDR1 is MNHEY and CDR2 is SVGAGI. CDR3 in amino acids: CASSSQGALAGELFF. The CDR3, as DNA: TGTGCCAGCAGTTCACAGGGGGCGCTGGCCGGGGAGCTGTTTTTT.

J is TRBJ1-4 and V is TRBV19, with a tentative D call TRBD1 (6 bases). The V end lost 8 bases, the J end lost 8 bases, and 15 bases lay between the germline ends. The CDR3 length is 13 residues. Looked up from germline, CDR1 is LNHDA and CDR2 is SQIVND (reference sequence). CDR3 nucleotide sequence: TGTGCCAGTGGGGACTACAGGGACGAAAAACTGTTTTTT. Its protein is CASGDYRDEKLFF.

The rearrangement links TRBV3-1 (or the pseudogene TRBV3-2) to TRBJ1-4, with 7 bases fitting TRBD1. Germline loops: CDR1 LGHDT, CDR2 YNNKEL (reference sequence). The CDR3 spans 15 residues. J gave up 4 bases and V 5 bases, and 7 bases lay outside the gene matches. The CDR3 DNA reads as TGTGCCAGCAGCAAGGGGGACAGCTATAATGAAAAACTGTTTTTT. Translating gives CASSKGDSYNEKLFF.

The rearrangement links TRBV28 to TRBJ1-4, with TRBD1 identical over 9 bases. The CDR3 runs to 15 residues. The junction had 7 bases not matched to a gene; V was cut back by 3 bases and J by 8 bases. Germline loops: CDR1 MDHEN, CDR2 SYDVKM. CDR3 protein: CASSFTGQGVEKLFF. In DNA form, the CDR3 reads TGTGCCAGCAGTTTCACGGGACAGGGAGTCGAAAAACTGTTTTTT.

This rearrangement joins TRBV15 to TRBJ1-5; D gene uncertain. V gave up 5 bases and J gave up 2 bases, with 10 bases separating them. This CDR3 region has 14 residues. CDR1 is LNHNV, CDR2 YYDKDF, per germline (reference sequence). CDR3 in amino acids: CATSGQVGNQPQHF. The CDR3 DNA reads TGTGCCACCAGCGGGCAGGTAGGCAATCAGCCCCAGCATTTT. The full variable domain, rest sourced from reference TRBV15 and TRBJ1-5, is DAMVIQNPRYQVTQFGKPVTLSCSQTLNHNVMYWYQQKSSQAPKLLFHYYDKDFNNEADTPDNFQSRRPNTSFCFLDIRSPGLGDTAMYLCATSGQVGNQPQHFGDGTRLSIL.

The gene calls are TRBV24-1 and TRBJ1-2; 12 nucleotides line up with TRBD1. The V gene end was trimmed by 4 bases and the J gene end by 4 bases; junction bases not matched to a gene: 6. The CDR3 is 16 residues long. Germline CDR1 and CDR2: KGHDR and SFDVKD. CDR3 DNA: TGTGCCACCAGTGACCCAGGGACAGGGGGCGCCTATGGCTACACCTTC. It encodes CATSDPGTGGAYGYTF.

This chain connects TRBV6-5 to TRBJ2-3; tentative D call: TRBD1 (7 bases). Germline CDR1 is MNHEY and CDR2 is SVGAGI. Trimming shortened V by 2 bases and J by 5 bases, and 8 bases separated the two germline ends. The CDR3 runs to 13 residues. As DNA, the CDR3 is TGTGCCAGCAGTTACCAGGGGGGAGATACGCAGTATTTT. Translated: CASSYQGGDTQYF.

The chain combines TRBV5-3 with TRBJ1-4, with 8 bases fitting TRBD1. TRBV5-3 is an open reading frame, and its role is uncertain. The CDR3 loop spans 14 amino acids. V gave up 4 bases and J gave up 7 bases; unmatched junction bases: 6. CDR3 bases: TGTGCCAGAAGCAATGGACAGGGCAGTGAAAAACTGTTTTTT. Translation: CARSNGQGSEKLFF.

The chain couples TRBV19 to TRBJ2-3; TRBD2 agrees at 12 bases. This CDR3 has 16 residues. The V segment lost 1 base and the J segment 2 bases; nucleotides outside the gene matches: 1. CDR1 and CDR2 from the germline V gene are LNHDA and SQIVND (reference sequence). CDR3: CASSIGTSGVTDTQYF. The CDR3 DNA reads as TGTGCCAGTAGTATAGGGACTAGCGGGGTCACAGATACGCAGTATTTT. Using reference TRBV19 and TRBJ2-3 for the parts outside the CDR3, the full variable domain is DGGITQSPKYLFRKEGQNVTLSCEQNLNHDAMYWYRQDPGQGLRLIYYSQIVNDFQKGDIAEGYSVSREKKESFPLTVTSAQKNPTAFYLCASSIGTSGVTDTQYFGPGTRLTVL.

The chain joins TRBV28 to TRBJ2-7; 7 bases align to TRBD2. V lost 2 bases and J lost 5; bases outside the gene matches: 6. The CDR3 sequence is 14 residues long. The germline V gene encodes CDR1 MDHEN and CDR2 SYDVKM. For the CDR3, the DNA is TGTGCCAGCAGTTTAGCGGGGGTCCAAAACGAGCAGTACTTC. This sequence encodes CASSLAGVQNEQYF.

This clone showed up just once. CDR3 coding DNA: TGTGCCAGCAGTTACGGACTATACACAGATACGCAGTATTTT. Its protein product is CASSYGLYTDTQYF. The chain combines TRBV2 with TRBJ2-3, with TRBD2 as a possible D gene (6 bases). Germline V gene sequence: CDR1 SNHLY, CDR2 FYNNEI. V dropped 5 bases and J dropped 2 bases, with 11 bases sitting between them. This CDR3 has 14 amino acids.

This clone was picked up one time. The V call is TRBV7-3, the J call TRBJ2-2; 12 positions agree with TRBD2. J gave up 0 bases and V 5 bases, and 4 bases lay outside the gene matches. This CDR3 contains 17 residues. In germline, CDR1 is SGHTA, CDR2 FQGTGA. CDR3 in amino acids: CASSVTSGGSNTGELFF. CDR3 sequence (DNA): TGTGCCAGCAGCGTTACTAGCGGGGGGTCGAACACCGGGGAGCTGTTTTTT.

This clone has just a few counts. The DNA is left out, because the CDR3 cannot be placed on it with certainty; the CDR3 is given as TCRdb lists it. J is TRBJ2-7 and V is TRBV28; whether TRBD2, the table's D call, matches the DNA was not checked. From its first to its last residue, the CDR3 has 14 amino acids. Per germline, CDR1 MDHEN and CDR2 SYDVKM. This chain's CDR3 is CASSFVLVPYEQYF.

V usage is TRBV6-5 and J usage is TRBJ1-1, with D maybe TRBD1 (5 bases). From germline, CDR1 is MNHEY and CDR2 SVGAGI. The CDR3 runs 16 residues. Trimming took off 3 bases at V and 0 bases at J, with 14 bases between the two ends. The CDR3 spells CASSYQGLGMNTEAFF. CDR3 DNA: TGTGCCAGCAGTTATCAGGGCCTGGGGATGAACACTGAAGCTTTCTTT.

This rearrangement joins TRBV28 to TRBJ1-1; D ambiguous. CDR1 is MDHEN, CDR2 SYDVKM, per germline. The CDR3 is 14 residues long. The V end lost 7 bases, the J end lost 4 bases, and 16 bases lay between the germline ends. CDR3 sequence (DNA): TGTGCCAGCACCAGACCCCCGGGTAGCACTGAAGCTTTCTTT. Its translation is CASTRPPGSTEAFF.

The chain employs TRBV5-1 and TRBJ2-3, with TRBD1 as a possible D gene (6 bases). Trimming left V 0 bases short and J 2 bases short, with 10 bases between. Germline V gene lookup returns CDR1 SGHRS and CDR2 YFSETQ. CDR3 length equals 15 residues. The CDR3 bases are TGCGCCAGCAGCTTGGCTGGACAGAACACAGATACGCAGTATTTT. Amino acid sequence: CASSLAGQNTDTQYF. Full variable domain (outside the CDR3, taken from reference TRBV5-1 and TRBJ2-3): KAGVTQTPRYLIKTRGQQVTLSCSPISGHRSVSWYQQTPGQGLQFLFEYFSETQRNKGNFPGRFSGRQFSNSRSEMNVSTLELGDSALYLCASSLAGQNTDTQYFGPGTRLTVL.

This clone was found once. This rearrangement joins TRBV2 to TRBJ2-1, with D perhaps TRBD1 (5 bases). Trimming took 3 bases from V and 7 from J, leaving 16 bases between them. This CDR3 spans 15 amino acids. Looked up from germline, CDR1 is SNHLY and CDR2 is FYNNEI. The CDR3 nucleotides read TGTGCCAGCAGTGAGTCTCGGCAGGGAAGGAATGAGCAGTTCTTC. Protein product: CASSESRQGRNEQFF.

The chain uses TRBV7-3 and TRBJ1-1; D is ambiguous. Trimming shortened V by 2 bases and J by 3 bases, and 7 bases separated the two germline ends. CDR1 SGHTA and CDR2 FQGTGA come from the germline V gene. This CDR3 region has 13 residues. The CDR3: CASSLDPDTEAFF. For the CDR3, the DNA is TGTGCCAGCAGCTTAGATCCGGACACTGAAGCTTTCTTT.

This clone appeared a single time. The chain couples TRBV5-8 to TRBJ1-4, with 7 bases that match TRBD1. Germline CDR1 is SGHTS and CDR2 is YDEGEE. With V trimmed by 2 bases and J by 4 bases, 2 bases remained unmatched. The CDR3 covers 14 residues. The CDR3 protein is CASSFGTVNEKLFF. In DNA form, the CDR3 reads TGTGCCAGCAGCTTTGGGACAGTTAATGAAAAACTGTTTTTT. The entire variable domain, with the rest obtained from reference TRBV5-8 and TRBJ1-4, is as follows: EAGVTQSPTHLIKTRGQQATLRCSPISGHTSVYWYQQALGLGLQFLLWYDEGEERNRGNFPPRFSGRQFPNYSSELNVNALELEDSALYLCASSFGTVNEKLFFGSGTQLSVL.

The chain links TRBV30 to TRBJ1-6; no clear D gene. This CDR3 spans 15 amino acids. Germline CDR1 GTSNPN, CDR2 SVGIG (reference sequence). Trimming took 3 bases from V and 13 from J, leaving 22 bases between them. CDR3 DNA: TGTGCCTGGAGCGCCGCTGTAGACACACCACTCCCCCTCCACTTT. It codes for CAWSAAVDTPLPLHF.

The chain uses TRBV2 and TRBJ2-1; D remains unclear. The V gene lost 1 base and the J gene lost 14 bases, with 15 bases spanning the gap. The CDR3 runs to 13 residues. Germline V gene data show CDR1 as SNHLY and CDR2 as FYNNEI. The CDR3 is CASSEGPKLLKFF. For the CDR3, the DNA is TGTGCCAGCAGTGAAGGCCCTAAGCTACTCAAGTTCTTC.

This chain uses TRBV5-6 with TRBJ2-5, with a possible D match to TRBD1 (6 bases). The CDR3 consists of 16 residues. Germline values: CDR1 SGHDT, CDR2 YYEEEE. The ends were cut back, 2 bases at V and 0 bases at J, with 14 bases in the middle. CDR3 nucleotides: TGTGCCAGCAGCTTTTGGCAGGGGATTTACCAAGAGACCCAGTACTTC. Its translation: CASSFWQGIYQETQYF.

The V call is TRBV28, the J call TRBJ1-3; D is unclear. The V gene's germline CDR1 is MDHEN and CDR2 SYDVKM. V gave up 7 bases and J gave up 1 base, with 5 bases separating them. There are 12 residues in the CDR3. The DNA for the CDR3 is TGTGCCAGCAAACAATCTGGAAACACCATATATTTT. This encodes CASKQSGNTIYF.

This clone occurred a few times. The chain couples TRBV9 to TRBJ2-7; a possible D gene is TRBD1 (6 bases). The CDR3 extends over 15 amino acids. Trimming removed 0 bases from V and 6 bases from J, with 16 bases in between. The germline V gene encodes CDR1 SGDLS and CDR2 YYNGEE. CDR3 coding DNA: TGTGCCAGCAGCGTAGCTCGGCCAGGGGTAGGCGAGCAGTACTTC. Residues: CASSVARPGVGEQYF. Using reference TRBV9 and TRBJ2-7 for the parts outside the CDR3, the full variable domain is DSGVTQTPKHLITATGQRVTLRCSPRSGDLSVYWYQQSLDQGLQFLIQYYNGEERAKGNILERFSAQQFPDLHSELNLSSLELGDSALYFCASSVARPGVGEQYFGPGTRLTVT.

The rearrangement joins TRBV2 to TRBJ2-2; 8 nucleotides line up with TRBD1. Germline values: CDR1 SNHLY, CDR2 FYNNEI. This CDR3 is 16 amino acids long. After removal of 5 bases from V and 2 bases from J, the junction contained 7 bases not matched to a gene. The CDR3 DNA is TGTGCCAGCAGTCTCCAGGGGGCAGGTAACACCGGGGAGCTGTTTTTT. Residues: CASSLQGAGNTGELFF.

In this sample, this clone turned up once. The chain couples TRBV10-2 to TRBJ2-1; 7 nucleotides match TRBD2. V shed 6 bases, J shed 10 bases, and the junction held 18 bases outside the gene matches. The CDR3 runs to 16 residues. The germline V gene encodes CDR1 WSHSY and CDR2 SAAADI. Here the CDR3 reads CASSQLSSGADPEQFF. In DNA form, the CDR3 reads TGCGCCAGCAGCCAACTTAGCAGCGGGGCGGACCCCGAGCAGTTCTTC.

The table lists this clone with a few counts. This chain's CDR3 is CASSLGDRGQPQHF. Written as DNA, the CDR3 is TGTGCCAGCAGCTTAGGAGACCGAGGGCAGCCCCAGCATTTT. The V call is TRBV11-3, the J call TRBJ1-5; D unclear. V gave up 1 base and J gave up 7 bases, with 11 bases separating them. This CDR3 is 14 amino acids long. Germline-derived CDR1 and CDR2 are SGHNT and YENEEA.

The chain employs TRBV12-3 or TRBV12-4 and TRBJ2-1; a possible D gene is TRBD2 (6 bases). V gave up 10 bases and J gave up 4 bases, with 14 bases separating them. The CDR3 spans 13 residues. The CDR3 region is CATRRGPYNEQFF. DNA of the CDR3: TGTGCCACCAGGCGGGGCCCATACAATGAGCAGTTCTTC.